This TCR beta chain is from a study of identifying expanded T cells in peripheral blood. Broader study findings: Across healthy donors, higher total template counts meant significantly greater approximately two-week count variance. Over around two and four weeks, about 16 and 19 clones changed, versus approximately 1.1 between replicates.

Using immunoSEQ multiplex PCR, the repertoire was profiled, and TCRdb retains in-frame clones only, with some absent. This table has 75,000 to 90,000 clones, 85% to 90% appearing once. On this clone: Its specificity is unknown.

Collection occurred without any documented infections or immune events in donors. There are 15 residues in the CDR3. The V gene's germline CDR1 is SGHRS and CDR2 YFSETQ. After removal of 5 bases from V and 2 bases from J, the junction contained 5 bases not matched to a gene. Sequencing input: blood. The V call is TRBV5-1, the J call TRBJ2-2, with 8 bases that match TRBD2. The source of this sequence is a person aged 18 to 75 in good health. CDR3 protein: CASRPGRVNTGELFF. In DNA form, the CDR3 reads TGCGCCAGCAGGCCCGGGAGGGTTAACACCGGGGAGCTGTTTTTT.